This TCR beta chain appears in the sequencing data of a study of T cells in Graves' hyperthyroidism and ophthalmopathy. Regarding the study as a whole: The model anticipated ophthalmopathy a median about six months pre-onset.

This clonotype was counted a few times. Its antigen is still unknown. Amplification of TCR beta CDR3 regions was performed using RNA transcripts as template. Primed by the HTBI set, a first-round RT-PCR was run on the TCR CDR3. TCRdb re-derived calls from the multiplex PCR reads in MiXCR, one entry per CDR3 protein. The data show around 300,000 distinct CDR3 sequences, more than 11% seen once. With V trimmed by 7 bases and J by 8 bases, 12 bases remained unmatched. CDR3 size: 15 residues. The sample consisted of blood. The chain is built from TRBV12-3 or TRBV12-4 and TRBJ2-1; 9 bases agree with TRBD1. The sequence derives from a woman between 25 and 40 years old with Graves' hyperthyroidism. The chain's CDR3 is CASTQGGTGKYEQFF. CDR3 DNA: TGTGCCAGCACCCAAGGGGGGACAGGGAAATATGAGCAGTTCTTC.